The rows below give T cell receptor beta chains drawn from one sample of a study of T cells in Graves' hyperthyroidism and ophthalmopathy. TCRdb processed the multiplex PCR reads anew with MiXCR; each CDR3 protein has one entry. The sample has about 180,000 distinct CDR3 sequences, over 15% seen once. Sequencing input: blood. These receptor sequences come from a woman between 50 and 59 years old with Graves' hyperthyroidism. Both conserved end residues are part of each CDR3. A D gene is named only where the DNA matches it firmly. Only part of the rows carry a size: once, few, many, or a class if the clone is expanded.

cdr3_aa: CSAPGGGLGNEQFF
cdr3_nt: TGCAGTGCTCCCGGGGGCGGGTTAGGCAATGAGCAGTTCTTC
clone_size: many
d_call: .
j_call: TRBJ2-1
v_call: TRBV20-1

cdr3_aa: CSALDGKNTEAFF
cdr3_nt: TGCAGTGCCCTGGACGGTAAGAACACTGAAGCTTTCTTT
clone_size: many
d_call: .
j_call: TRBJ1-1
v_call: TRBV20-1

cdr3_aa: CASSLKATGGSDTQYF
cdr3_nt: TGTGCCAGCAGCTTAAAGGCGACAGGGGGCTCAGATACGCAGTATTTT
clone_size: many
d_call: TRBD1
j_call: TRBJ2-3
v_call: TRBV7-2

cdr3_aa: CASREAGALETQYF
cdr3_nt: TGTGCCAGCAGAGAAGCGGGGGCCTTAGAGACCCAGTACTTC
clone_size: many
d_call: TRBD2
j_call: TRBJ2-5
v_call: TRBV6-1

cdr3_aa: CASSLVSVRDSNSPLHF
cdr3_nt: TGTGCCAGCAGCTTAGTCTCGGTACGGGACAGCAATTCACCCCTCCACTTT
clone_size: many
d_call: TRBD1
j_call: TRBJ1-6
v_call: TRBV11-2

cdr3_aa: CASSLGTESWSTGELFF
cdr3_nt: TGTGCCAGCAGCTTAGGGACAGAAAGTTGGTCCACCGGGGAGCTGTTTTTT
clone_size: many
d_call: .
j_call: TRBJ2-2
v_call: TRBV7-2

cdr3_aa: CAISDGGHYEQYF
cdr3_nt: TGTGCCATCAGTGATGGGGGCCACTACGAGCAGTACTTC
clone_size: many
d_call: .
j_call: TRBJ2-7
v_call: TRBV10-3

cdr3_aa: CASTTAGTGYEQYF
cdr3_nt: TGTGCCAGCACGACGGCGGGGACGGGTTACGAGCAGTACTTC
clone_size: many
d_call: .
j_call: TRBJ2-7
v_call: TRBV28

cdr3_aa: CASSPLVETQYF
cdr3_nt: TGTGCCAGCTCACCATTGGTTGAGACCCAGTACTTC
clone_size: .
d_call: .
j_call: TRBJ2-5
v_call: TRBV18

cdr3_aa: CASRSRGSYEQYF
cdr3_nt: TGTGCCAGCAGATCGCGGGGTTCCTACGAGCAGTACTTC
clone_size: many
d_call: .
j_call: TRBJ2-7
v_call: TRBV3-1

cdr3_aa: CASNDPGQGEKLFF
cdr3_nt: TGTGCCAGCAACGATCCGGGGCAGGGTGAAAAACTGTTTTTT
clone_size: .
d_call: .
j_call: TRBJ1-4
v_call: TRBV12-3/TRBV12-4

cdr3_aa: CASSPGPGRGEQFF
cdr3_nt: TGCGCCAGCAGCCCGGGACCCGGACGCGGTGAGCAGTTCTTC
clone_size: many
d_call: .
j_call: TRBJ2-1
v_call: TRBV5-1

cdr3_aa: CASSTTGGATEAFF
cdr3_nt: TGTGCCAGTAGCACGACAGGGGGCGCGACTGAAGCTTTCTTT
clone_size: few
d_call: TRBD1
j_call: TRBJ1-1
v_call: TRBV19

cdr3_aa: CASSSLSGGAGDTQYF
cdr3_nt: TGTGCCAGCAGTTCCCTTAGCGGGGGGGCAGGAGATACGCAGTATTTT
clone_size: many
d_call: TRBD2
j_call: TRBJ2-3
v_call: TRBV27

cdr3_aa: CASSLGPQGPIGYTF
cdr3_nt: TGCGCCAGCAGCTTGGGGCCGCAGGGGCCAATTGGCTACACCTTC
clone_size: many
d_call: .
j_call: TRBJ1-2
v_call: TRBV5-1

cdr3_aa: CSAREGAGGNTIYF
cdr3_nt: TGCAGTGCGAGGGAGGGGGCCGGTGGAAACACCATATATTTT
clone_size: many
d_call: TRBD1
j_call: TRBJ1-3
v_call: TRBV20-1

cdr3_aa: CASSEQGVEQFF
cdr3_nt: TGTGCCAGCAGCGAACAGGGGGTTGAGCAGTTCTTC
clone_size: many
d_call: TRBD1
j_call: TRBJ2-1
v_call: TRBV6-2/TRBV6-3

cdr3_aa: CASSPGEGGYTF
cdr3_nt: TGCGCCAGCAGCCCGGGTGAGGGTGGCTACACCTTC
clone_size: many
d_call: .
j_call: TRBJ1-2
v_call: TRBV5-1

cdr3_aa: CASSLRSPLHF
cdr3_nt: TGTGCCAGCAGTTTACGTTCACCCCTCCACTTT
clone_size: many
d_call: .
j_call: TRBJ1-6
v_call: TRBV28

cdr3_aa: CASRGNAGTGSFSGNTIYF
cdr3_nt: TGTGCCAGCAGAGGAAATGCCGGGACAGGGTCCTTCTCTGGAAACACCATATATTTT
clone_size: few
d_call: TRBD1
j_call: TRBJ1-3
v_call: TRBV6-1

cdr3_aa: CASSFTKNIQYF
cdr3_nt: TGTGCCAGCAGCTTTACCAAAAACATTCAGTACTTC
clone_size: many
d_call: .
j_call: TRBJ2-4
v_call: TRBV5-5

cdr3_aa: CASSPRRGQNSYEQYF
cdr3_nt: TGTGCCAGTAGTCCAAGAAGGGGACAGAACTCCTACGAGCAGTACTTC
clone_size: .
d_call: TRBD1
j_call: TRBJ2-7
v_call: TRBV19

cdr3_aa: CSASIRTRSLNYGYTF
cdr3_nt: TGCAGTGCTAGTATCAGGACGAGGAGTCTAAACTATGGCTACACCTTC
clone_size: many
d_call: .
j_call: TRBJ1-2
v_call: TRBV20-1

cdr3_aa: CASSWGAPTDTQYF
cdr3_nt: TGCGCCAGCAGCTGGGGGGCCCCCACAGATACGCAGTATTTT
clone_size: many
d_call: .
j_call: TRBJ2-3
v_call: TRBV5-1